The next 29 T cell receptor beta chains were all read from a single sample in a study of T cells in Graves' hyperthyroidism and ophthalmopathy. What was amplified from RNA transcripts were TCR beta CDR3 regions. In the first-round RT-PCR of the TCR CDR3, the HTBI primer set was used. TCRdb re-called the multiplex PCR reads through MiXCR, storing one row per CDR3 protein. The table records more than 45,000 distinct CDR3 sequences, around half of them present only once. Sequencing was done on a sample of blood. The receptor source for this set is a woman younger than 45 with Graves' ophthalmopathy.

This clonotype has a count of ten or more. V usage is TRBV6-5 and J usage is TRBJ1-2; no definite D call. Germline lookup yields CDR1 MNHEY and CDR2 SVGAGI. The CDR3 totals 12 residues. V dropped 5 bases and J dropped 2 bases, with 6 bases sitting between them. Here the CDR3 DNA reads TGTGCCAGCAGTGCACAGAACTATGGCTACACCTTC. Its translation: CASSAQNYGYTF.

This clonotype was detected many times. This rearrangement joins TRBV6-2 or TRBV6-3 to TRBJ2-7; D is possibly TRBD2 (5 bases). The V end was cut by 1 base, the J end by 2 bases, with 9 bases between. CDR3 length: 14 amino acids. Germline V gene sequence: CDR1 MNHEY, CDR2 SVGEGT. CDR3 region: CASSYLAGTYEQYF. In nucleotides, the CDR3 is TGTGCCAGCAGTTACTTGGCGGGTACCTACGAGCAGTACTTC.

The chain couples TRBV7-3 to TRBJ2-1; the match to TRBD1 covers 7 bases. The V gene end was trimmed by 6 bases and the J gene end by 4 bases; junction bases not matched to a gene: 9. CDR3 length equals 15 residues. Germline V gives CDR1 SGHTA, CDR2 FQGTGA. In DNA, the CDR3 is TGTGCCAGCAGTTTACCCGGGACAGAGTACAATGAGCAGTTCTTC. Translated: CASSLPGTEYNEQFF. The variable domain in full, completed from reference TRBV7-3 and TRBJ2-1, reads GAGVSQTPSNKVTEKGKYVELRCDPISGHTALYWYRQSLGQGPEFLIYFQGTGAADDSGLPNDRFFAVRPEGSVSTLKIQRTERGDSAVYLCASSLPGTEYNEQFFGPGTRLTVL.

The genes are TRBV2 and TRBJ1-1; D is unresolved. Germline V gives CDR1 SNHLY, CDR2 FYNNEI. The CDR3 loop spans 12 amino acids. The CDR3 spells CASLGRFTEAFF. The CDR3 DNA reads TGTGCTAGCTTGGGGAGGTTCACTGAAGCTTTCTTT.

On this clonotype itself: Because it lacks the conserved phenylalanine or tryptophan at the end, this CDR3 is likely a read error. The DNA is omitted, as the CDR3 cannot be located on it reliably, and the CDR3 follows TCRdb's listing. This chain links TRBV6-4 with TRBJ2-3; TRBD2 was called by the table and not checked on the DNA. The CDR3 region is 15 residues in length, termini included. Germline V CDR1 and CDR2: MRHNA, SNTAGT. The CDR3 protein is CASSDGGSETDTQCL.

The chain employs TRBV9 and TRBJ2-1, with a possible D match to TRBD2 (7 bases). CDR1 is SGDLS, CDR2 YYNGEE, per germline. This CDR3 has 11 residues. Deletions cut 7 bases from V and 11 bases from J, with 13 bases between. The CDR3 loop reads CASGGGGKQFF. DNA of the CDR3: TGTGCCAGCGGGGGGGGCGGTAAGCAGTTCTTC.

At least ten counts were recorded for this clonotype. CDR3 nucleotides: TGTGCCAGTAGTATTCTTGCAGGCGTCTACGAGCAGTACTTC. Translating gives CASSILAGVYEQYF. V gene TRBV19 combines with J gene TRBJ2-7; no reliable D call. CDR3 size: 14 residues. CDR1 LNHDA and CDR2 SQIVND come from the germline V gene (reference sequence). V was clipped by 3 bases and J by 3 bases, with 12 bases between them.

A note on this clonotype: The conserved phenylalanine or tryptophan is not found at the CDR3 terminus, so this likely reflects a read error. The chain has TRBV12-3 or TRBV12-4 and TRBJ2-7, with D maybe TRBD2 (6 bases). V lost 4 bases, J lost 5 bases, and 15 bases lay in between. There are 14 residues in the CDR3. CDR3 amino acids: CASSWRGGKNEQYL. DNA for the CDR3: TGTGCCAGCAGTTGGAGGGGTGGAAAGAACGAGCAGTACCTC.

This clonotype was recorded at least ten times. This chain uses TRBV2 with TRBJ2-5; 7 positions agree with TRBD2. The J segment lost 5 bases and the V segment lost 1 base, leaving 10 bases of the junction unmatched. Germline V gene sequence: CDR1 SNHLY, CDR2 FYNNEI. This CDR3 is built from 16 residues. CDR3 DNA sequence: TGTGCCAGCAGTGAAGTTCGGGCAGCGGGGTTCGAGACCCAGTACTTC. Protein product: CASSEVRAAGFETQYF.

The table lists this clonotype with a count of one. The conserved final phenylalanine or tryptophan is absent from the CDR3, which likely points to a read error. This chain joins TRBV5-4 and TRBJ1-2; 9 bases match TRBD1. This CDR3 region has 14 residues. Germline loops: CDR1 SGHNT, CDR2 YYREEE (reference sequence). The CDR3 protein is CASSLGTGNYGYTY. DNA for the CDR3: TGTGCCAGTAGCTTGGGGACAGGGAACTATGGCTACACCTAC.

This clonotype is medium-sized. The rearrangement joins TRBV2 to TRBJ2-7, with 10 bases aligning to TRBD2. The CDR3 contains 18 residues. The V segment lost 0 bases and the J segment 4 bases; nucleotides outside the gene matches: 12. The germline V gene encodes CDR1 SNHLY and CDR2 FYNNEI. The chain's CDR3 is CASSEALWASGSHYEQYF. The DNA for the CDR3 is TGTGCCAGCAGTGAAGCGCTATGGGCTAGCGGGAGCCATTACGAGCAGTACTTC.

CDR3 in DNA: TGTGCCAGCAGTCCTCCAGGGGGCGCCGTTAGCCGTCAGCCCCAGCATTTT. Amino acids: CASSPPGGAVSRQPQHF. The rearrangement links TRBV28 to TRBJ1-5; TRBD1 matches 8 bases. Germline V CDR1 and CDR2: MDHEN, SYDVKM. With V trimmed by 5 bases and J by 6 bases, 15 bases remained unmatched. The CDR3 totals 17 residues.

Remarks on this clonotype: The limits of the CDR3 on the DNA are not certain, so only TCRdb's listed CDR3 is given. V gene TRBV2 combines with J gene TRBJ2-5; TRBD1 is taken as the D call from the table, unchecked against the DNA. With termini counted, the CDR3 has 21 amino acids. Germline CDR1 and CDR2: SNHLY and FYNNEI. The CDR3 spells CASSETGPREKLFFGSGTQYF.

The chain is built from TRBV6-4 and TRBJ1-6; D is undetermined. V lost 6 bases and J 4 bases, leaving 13 bases between the germline ends. Germline CDR1 and CDR2: MRHNA and SNTAGT. The CDR3 totals 15 residues. The CDR3 coding sequence is TGTGCCAGCAGCCAGCTCAGAGGATATAATTCACCCCTCCACTTT. Translated: CASSQLRGYNSPLHF.

This clonotype was picked up many times. The CDR3 is CASSRAGVADGTDTQYF. The CDR3 nucleotides are TGTGCCAGCAGCCGAGCCGGAGTAGCCGACGGCACAGATACGCAGTATTTT. This sequence joins TRBV14 and TRBJ2-3; no definite D call. Germline V gives CDR1 SGHDN, CDR2 FVKESK. The CDR3 is 17 amino acids. Trimming shortened V by 4 bases and J by 1 base, and 18 bases separated the two germline ends.

This clonotype was seen repeatedly, ten times or more. The chain has TRBV15 and TRBJ2-7; 12 bases are shared with TRBD2. This CDR3 has 19 residues. V shed 3 bases and J 3 bases; nucleotides not matched to a gene: 15. From germline, CDR1 is LNHNV and CDR2 YYDKDF (reference sequence). The CDR3 sequence: CATSRSWDSGLAGSYEQYF. The CDR3 region has the DNA TGTGCCACCAGCAGGAGTTGGGACAGCGGACTAGCGGGGAGCTACGAGCAGTACTTC.

The genes are TRBV7-9 and TRBJ2-3; the match to TRBD1 covers 10 bases. In germline, CDR1 is SEHNR, CDR2 FQNEAQ (reference sequence). The CDR3 extends over 16 amino acids. The V and J ends lost 5 bases and 6 bases, in that order; junction bases with no gene match: 11. The CDR3 is CASSPGTGAVSDTQYF. The DNA of the CDR3 is TGTGCCAGCAGCCCCGGGACAGGGGCCGTTTCCGATACGCAGTATTTT.

This clonotype was seen at least ten times. This chain uses TRBV19 with TRBJ2-6; tentative D call: TRBD1 (6 bases). V was cut by 3 bases and J by 2 bases, with 20 bases left in between. This CDR3 has 19 residues. Germline CDR1 and CDR2: LNHDA and SQIVND (reference sequence). The CDR3 spells CASSISYRAGATGANVLTF. DNA for the CDR3: TGTGCCAGTAGTATTTCCTATAGGGCAGGGGCTACTGGGGCCAACGTCCTGACTTTC.

Many counts were recorded for this clonotype. The chain joins TRBV20-1 to TRBJ2-1, with 12 bases identical to TRBD2. CDR3 length equals 14 residues. From germline, CDR1 is DFQATT and CDR2 SNEGSKA (reference sequence). Trimming cost V 6 bases and J 6 bases; bases outside gene matches: 6. The CDR3 loop reads CSAPRLAGANEQFF. The CDR3 DNA is TGCAGTGCGCCGAGACTAGCGGGGGCCAATGAGCAGTTCTTC.

The chain combines TRBV20-1 with TRBJ2-5; 14 bases map to TRBD2. The CDR3 has 16 amino acids. The germline CDR1 and CDR2 sequences are DFQATT and SNEGSKA (reference sequence). Trimming at V came to 6 bases and at J to 5 bases, leaving 11 bases not matched to a gene. This CDR3 is CSAGSGTSGRVETQYF. CDR3 coding DNA: TGCAGTGCCGGGTCCGGGACTAGCGGGAGAGTGGAGACCCAGTACTTC.

V usage is TRBV11-1 and J usage is TRBJ1-1; 7 nucleotides match TRBD1. The CDR3 consists of 13 residues. The trim removed 4 bases at V and 4 bases at J, leaving 3 bases unmatched. Germline loops: CDR1 SGHAT, CDR2 FQDESV (reference sequence). The CDR3 spells CASSSTGVTEAFF. As DNA, the CDR3 is TGTGCCAGCAGCTCTACAGGGGTCACTGAAGCTTTCTTT.

This clonotype was counted between two and nine times. The chain employs TRBV3-1 and TRBJ2-7; 13 bases fit TRBD2. This CDR3 spans 17 amino acids. The trim removed 1 base at V and 4 bases at J, leaving 7 bases unmatched. CDR1 LGHDT and CDR2 YNNKEL come from the germline V gene (reference sequence). DNA of the CDR3: TGTGCCAGCAGCCAAGGACTAGCGGGAGGCCCAGGATACGAGCAGTACTTC. Translation gives CASSQGLAGGPGYEQYF.

V is TRBV9 and J is TRBJ2-3; TRBD1 is a possible D gene (5 bases). The germline V gene encodes CDR1 SGDLS and CDR2 YYNGEE. Trimming shortened V by 4 bases and J by 0 bases, and 12 bases separated the two germline ends. This CDR3 is 15 amino acids long. CDR3 bases: TGTGCCAGCAGCCCTCAGGGAAGCAGCACAGATACGCAGTATTTT. Its protein product is CASSPQGSSTDTQYF.

This clonotype was seen repeatedly, ten times or more. The genes are TRBV7-9 and TRBJ1-3; no firm D call. V lost 4 bases, J lost 0 bases, and 10 bases lay in between. The CDR3 consists of 15 residues. Germline CDR1 SEHNR, CDR2 FQNEAQ (reference sequence). In nucleotides, the CDR3 is TGTGCCAGCAGCTCTGGACTGAACTCTGGAAACACCATATATTTT. It yields the protein CASSSGLNSGNTIYF.

Ten or more counts support this clonotype. This rearrangement joins TRBV14 to TRBJ2-1; D unclear. Trimming left V 5 bases short and J 0 bases short, with 8 bases between. The CDR3 is 14 residues long. CDR1 and CDR2 from the germline V gene are SGHDN and FVKESK. CDR3 protein: CASSSRGSYNEQFF. CDR3 nucleotides: TGTGCCAGCAGCTCACGTGGCTCCTACAATGAGCAGTTCTTC.

The chain recombines TRBV2 with TRBJ1-4; D is ambiguous. The ends were cut back, 8 bases at V and 8 bases at J, with 15 bases in the middle. Germline V gene sequence: CDR1 SNHLY, CDR2 FYNNEI. There are 13 residues in the CDR3. The CDR3 reads CASDAGLGEKLFF. CDR3 coding DNA: TGTGCCAGCGACGCGGGTCTGGGGGAAAAACTGTTTTTT. Combining the CDR3 with reference TRBV2 and TRBJ1-4 gives the whole variable domain EPEVTQTPSHQVTQMGQEVILRCVPISNHLYFYWYRQILGQKVEFLVSFYNNEISEKSEIFDDQFSVERPDGSNFTLKIRSTKLEDSAMYFCASDAGLGEKLFFGSGTQLSVL.

Note on this clonotype: A clone one base away is much larger, so this may be a read error. J is TRBJ2-7 and V is TRBV6-1; 8 bases are shared with TRBD1. The CDR3 runs 14 residues. Looked up from germline, CDR1 is MNHNS and CDR2 is SASEGT. The CDR3 DNA reads as TGTATCAGCAGTCGCGGGACAGGTTCCTACGAGCAGTACTTC. Translation: CISSRGTGSYEQYF.

By frequency in the sample, this clonotype is medium-sized (0.01 to 0.1%). This chain joins TRBV10-3 and TRBJ1-2, with 7 bases lining up with TRBD1. Unmatched junction bases numbered 9, after V lost 3 bases and J lost 2 bases. Germline CDR1 and CDR2: ENHRY and SYGVKD. CDR3 size: 16 residues. CDR3 region: CAISESLLRGNYGYTF. CDR3 nucleotides: TGTGCCATCAGTGAATCCCTGCTCAGGGGGAACTATGGCTACACCTTC.

Of note for this clonotype: An end of the junction differs from the germline gene, which may be a read error. The chain has TRBV2 and TRBJ2-4; 8 bases align to TRBD2. This CDR3 has 12 residues. The V gene's germline CDR1 is SNHLY and CDR2 FYNNEI. CDR3 bases: TGTGCCCGCAGGACCAGCGGGAGCTGGAAGTACTTC. Translation: CARRTSGSWKYF.